Below are 9 T cell receptor beta chains sequenced from a single sample in a study of radiation and T cells in renal cell carcinoma (dated by TCRdb to 2018 to 2021). Receptors were amplified or captured by the immunoSEQ multiplex PCR assay. TCRdb carries this immuneACCESS record with in-frame sequences only. Its versions omit some clonotypes, under half of them owing to an unresolved V gene in the studies checked, with the rest unexplained. This sample is represented by more than 95,000 clones; approximately 78% of them were singletons. The top ten clonotypes cover around 3% of the sample. The time point label here, explained by the study, means: baseline pretreatment blood. Per the publication, the treatment or condition label means: 15 Gy SBRT to primary tumor, nephrectomy 4 weeks later. The sample in question was blood, obtained from a patient whose treatment included radiotherapy and nephrectomy. The source is a woman aged 60-75 years with renal cell carcinoma.

The chain combines TRBV19 with TRBJ1-4, with D perhaps TRBD1 (6 bases). This CDR3 has 15 amino acids. V was pared by 6 bases and J by 5 bases, with 16 bases between. In germline, CDR1 is LNHDA, CDR2 SQIVND (reference sequence). This CDR3 reads CASRTTGRRNEKLFF. CDR3 nucleotide sequence: TGTGCCAGTAGGACCACAGGGAGGAGGAATGAAAAACTGTTTTTT.

A note on this clone: The junction and the germline gene differ at one end; a read error may be behind it. The rearrangement joins TRBV6-1 to TRBJ1-6; 9 bases are shared with TRBD1. This CDR3 has 17 residues. Germline V gene lookup returns CDR1 MNHNS and CDR2 SASEGT. CDR3 DNA sequence: TGTGCCAGCAGGGAAGGACAGGGGAACTCCTATAATTCACCCCTCCACTTT. It specifies CASREGQGNSYNSPLHF.

The chain combines TRBV4-1 with TRBJ1-5; D is undetermined. The V end lost 1 base, the J end lost 1 base, and 8 bases lay between the germline ends. Germline V gene sequence: CDR1 MGHRA, CDR2 YSYEKL. The CDR3 consists of 15 residues. DNA of the CDR3: TGCGCCAGCAGCCAAGGTTCCGGCAGCAATCAGCCCCAGCATTTT. This codes for CASSQGSGSNQPQHF.

The chain uses TRBV6-5 and TRBJ1-1, with 7 bases fitting TRBD1. Unmatched junction bases numbered 4, after V lost 8 bases and J lost 1 base. CDR1 is MNHEY, CDR2 SVGAGI, per germline. CDR3 length: 13 amino acids. As DNA, the CDR3 is TGTGCCAGCCCCAGACAGGGGAACACTGAAGCTTTCTTT. Protein product: CASPRQGNTEAFF.

The V call is TRBV4-2, the J call TRBJ2-5; tentatively, D is TRBD1 or TRBD2 (6 bases each). Germline CDR1 reads LGHNA; CDR2 reads YNFKEQ. The CDR3 has 19 residues. With 4 bases removed from V and 5 bases from J, the gap between germline ends came to 29 bases. CDR3 loop: CASSPYLGLATGGEETQYF. The CDR3 bases are TGTGCCAGCAGCCCTTATCTGGGGCTAGCGACTGGGGGCGAGGAGACCCAGTACTTC.

This chain connects TRBV5-1 to TRBJ1-5; D not resolved. V gave up 0 bases and J gave up 0 bases, with 7 bases separating them. Germline CDR1 reads SGHRS; CDR2 reads YFSETQ. The CDR3 has 15 residues. The CDR3 sequence is CASSLEGNSNQPQHF. Written as DNA, the CDR3 is TGCGCCAGCAGCTTGGAAGGGAATAGCAATCAGCCCCAGCATTTT.

V gene TRBV5-5 combines with J gene TRBJ1-4, with 7 nucleotides matching TRBD1. CDR1 is SGHKS, CDR2 YYEKEE, per germline (reference sequence). The CDR3 runs to 15 residues. The J segment lost 4 bases and the V segment lost 2 bases, leaving 5 bases of the junction unmatched. The CDR3 DNA reads as TGTGCCAGCAGCTTCATACAGGGGCTTAATGAAAAACTGTTTTTT. Encoded protein: CASSFIQGLNEKLFF.

In nucleotides, the CDR3 is TGTGCCAGCAGCCGGACAGGGACGGGGGAGCAGTACTTC. Translating gives CASSRTGTGEQYF. The V call is TRBV5-8, the J call TRBJ2-7; TRBD1 matches at 8 bases. The germline V gene encodes CDR1 SGHTS and CDR2 YDEGEE. The CDR3 runs to 13 residues. With V trimmed by 4 bases and J by 7 bases, 7 bases remained unmatched.

The CDR3 nucleotides read TGCGCCAGCAGCTTGCACGGACAGGACGAGCAGTTCTTC. Translated: CASSLHGQDEQFF. This chain uses TRBV5-1 with TRBJ2-1; 7 nucleotides align to TRBD1. This CDR3 is 13 amino acids long. J gave up 10 bases and V 1 base, and 5 bases lay outside the gene matches. Germline V gene sequence: CDR1 SGHRS, CDR2 YFSETQ.